This T cell receptor beta chain was identified during a study of shared clonotypes between healthy human individuals. Study-wide context: Researchers drew samples from two women and a few men aged 18 to 49.

The CDR3 totals 17 residues. Trimming shortened V by 2 bases and J by 2 bases, and 18 bases separated the two germline ends. Germline CDR1 is SGHNT and CDR2 is YYREEE (reference sequence). Positive CCR7 selection of CD45RO-negative cells yielded the naive CD8 cells, and terminally differentiated effector memory CD45RA+ cells were excluded. Assay: immunoSEQ multiplex PCR; the TCRdb copy retains only in-frame clones and omits some. The sample carries millions of clones, about 95% recorded once. J is TRBJ2-3 and V is TRBV5-4, with D perhaps being TRBD1 or TRBD2 (5 bases each). The origin of this receptor is a man aged 18 to 30 in good health. Sequencing was carried out using naive CD8+ T cells sorted from blood. CDR3 in DNA: TGTGCCAGCAGCTTCGGGGACCTAAATAAGTTCACAGATACGCAGTATTTT. It translates to CASSFGDLNKFTDTQYF.